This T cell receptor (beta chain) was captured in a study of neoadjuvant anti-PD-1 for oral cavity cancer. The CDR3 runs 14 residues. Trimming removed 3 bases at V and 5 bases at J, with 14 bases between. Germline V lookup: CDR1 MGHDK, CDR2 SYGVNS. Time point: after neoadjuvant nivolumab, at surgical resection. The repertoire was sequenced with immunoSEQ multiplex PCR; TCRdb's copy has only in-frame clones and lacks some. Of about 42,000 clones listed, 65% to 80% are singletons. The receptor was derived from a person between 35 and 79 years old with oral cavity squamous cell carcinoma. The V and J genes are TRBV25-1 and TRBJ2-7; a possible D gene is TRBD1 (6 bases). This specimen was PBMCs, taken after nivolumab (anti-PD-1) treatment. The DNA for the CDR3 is TGTGCCAGCAGTGATGTTCAGGGGTTCCACGAGCAGTACTTC. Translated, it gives CASSDVQGFHEQYF.